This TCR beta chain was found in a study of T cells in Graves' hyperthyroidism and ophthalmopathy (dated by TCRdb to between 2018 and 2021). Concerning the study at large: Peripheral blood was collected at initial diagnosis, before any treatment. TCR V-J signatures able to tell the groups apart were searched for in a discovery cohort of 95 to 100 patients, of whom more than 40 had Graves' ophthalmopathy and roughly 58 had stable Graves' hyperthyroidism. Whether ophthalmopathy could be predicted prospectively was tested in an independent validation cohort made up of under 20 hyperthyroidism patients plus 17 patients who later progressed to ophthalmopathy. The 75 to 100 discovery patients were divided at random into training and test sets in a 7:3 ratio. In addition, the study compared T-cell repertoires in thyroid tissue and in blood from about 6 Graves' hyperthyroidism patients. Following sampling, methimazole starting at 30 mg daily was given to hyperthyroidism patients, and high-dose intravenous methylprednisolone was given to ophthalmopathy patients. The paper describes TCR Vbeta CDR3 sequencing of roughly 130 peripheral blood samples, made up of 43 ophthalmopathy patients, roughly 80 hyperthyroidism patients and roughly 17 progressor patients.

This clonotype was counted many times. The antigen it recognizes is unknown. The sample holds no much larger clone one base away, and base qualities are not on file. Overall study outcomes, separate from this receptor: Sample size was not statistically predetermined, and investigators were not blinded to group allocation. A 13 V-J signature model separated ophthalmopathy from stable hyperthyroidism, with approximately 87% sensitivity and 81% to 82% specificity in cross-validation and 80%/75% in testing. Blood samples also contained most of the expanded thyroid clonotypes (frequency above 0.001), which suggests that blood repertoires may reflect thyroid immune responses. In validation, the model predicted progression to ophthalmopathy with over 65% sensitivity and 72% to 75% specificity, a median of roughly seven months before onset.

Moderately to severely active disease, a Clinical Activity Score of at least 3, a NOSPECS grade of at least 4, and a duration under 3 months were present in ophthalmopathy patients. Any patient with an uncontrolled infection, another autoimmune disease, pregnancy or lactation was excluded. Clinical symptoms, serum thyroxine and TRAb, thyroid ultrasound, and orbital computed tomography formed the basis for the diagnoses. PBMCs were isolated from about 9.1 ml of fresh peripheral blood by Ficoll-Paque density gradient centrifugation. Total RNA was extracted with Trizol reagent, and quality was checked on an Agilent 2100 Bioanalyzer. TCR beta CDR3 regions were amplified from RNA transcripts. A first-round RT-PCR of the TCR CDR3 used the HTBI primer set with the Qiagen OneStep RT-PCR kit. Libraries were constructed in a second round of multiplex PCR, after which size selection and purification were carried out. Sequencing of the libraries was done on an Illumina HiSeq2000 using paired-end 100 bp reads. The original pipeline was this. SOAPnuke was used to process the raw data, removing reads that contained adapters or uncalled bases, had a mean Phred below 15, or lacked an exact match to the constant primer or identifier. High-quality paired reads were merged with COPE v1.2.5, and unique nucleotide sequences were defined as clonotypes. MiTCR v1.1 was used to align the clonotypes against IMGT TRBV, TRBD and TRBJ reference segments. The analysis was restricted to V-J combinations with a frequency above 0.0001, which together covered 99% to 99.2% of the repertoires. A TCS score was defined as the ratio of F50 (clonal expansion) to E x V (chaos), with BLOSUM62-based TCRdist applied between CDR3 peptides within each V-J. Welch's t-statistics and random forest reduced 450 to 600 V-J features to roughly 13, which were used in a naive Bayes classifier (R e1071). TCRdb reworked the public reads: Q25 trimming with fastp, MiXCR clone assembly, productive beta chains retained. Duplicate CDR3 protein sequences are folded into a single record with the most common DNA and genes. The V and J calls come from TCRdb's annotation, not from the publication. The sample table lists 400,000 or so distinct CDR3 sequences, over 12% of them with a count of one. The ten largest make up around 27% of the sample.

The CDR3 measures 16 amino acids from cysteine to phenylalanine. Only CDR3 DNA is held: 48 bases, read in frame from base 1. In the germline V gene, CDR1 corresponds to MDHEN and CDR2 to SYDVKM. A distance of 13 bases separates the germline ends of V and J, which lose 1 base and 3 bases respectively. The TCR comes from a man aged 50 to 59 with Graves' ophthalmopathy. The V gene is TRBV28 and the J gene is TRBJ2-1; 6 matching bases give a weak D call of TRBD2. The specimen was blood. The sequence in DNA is TGTGCCAGCAGTTTATCGGGAGTTACCCTCTACAATGAGCAGTTCTTC. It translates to CASSLSGVTLYNEQFF.